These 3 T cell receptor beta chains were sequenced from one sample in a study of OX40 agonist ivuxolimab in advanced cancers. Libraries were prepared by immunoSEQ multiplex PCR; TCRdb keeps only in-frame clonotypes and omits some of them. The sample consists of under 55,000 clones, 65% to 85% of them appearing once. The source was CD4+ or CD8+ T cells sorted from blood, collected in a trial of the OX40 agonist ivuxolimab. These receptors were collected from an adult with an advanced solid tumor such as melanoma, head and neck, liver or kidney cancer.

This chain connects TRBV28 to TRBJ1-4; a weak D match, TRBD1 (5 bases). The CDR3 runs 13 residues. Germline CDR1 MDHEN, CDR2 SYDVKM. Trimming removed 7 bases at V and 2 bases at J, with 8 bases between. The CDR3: CASMTATNEKLFF. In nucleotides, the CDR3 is TGTGCCAGCATGACAGCTACTAATGAAAAACTGTTTTTT.

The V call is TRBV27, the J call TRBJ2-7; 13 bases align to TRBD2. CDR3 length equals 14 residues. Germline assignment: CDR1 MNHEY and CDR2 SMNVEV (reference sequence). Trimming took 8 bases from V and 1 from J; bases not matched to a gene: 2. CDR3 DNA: TGTGCCAGCGGGACTAGCGGGACATCCTACGAGCAGTACTTC. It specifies CASGTSGTSYEQYF.

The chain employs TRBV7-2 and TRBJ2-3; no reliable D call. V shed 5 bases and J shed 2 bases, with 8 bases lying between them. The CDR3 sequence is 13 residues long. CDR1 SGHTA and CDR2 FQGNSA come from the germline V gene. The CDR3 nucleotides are TGTGCCAGCAGCCTCGGACCCACAGATACGCAGTATTTT. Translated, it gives CASSLGPTDTQYF.